What follows are 32 T cell receptor beta chains derived from one specimen sequenced in a study of blood T cell repertoires in COVID-19 (dated by TCRdb to the early 2020s). Receptors were amplified or captured by the immunoSEQ multiplex PCR assay. Imported from immuneACCESS, the table was reduced by TCRdb to in-frame sequences with V and J called. These copies leave out some clones; in studies compared against another copy, an unresolved V gene accounts for under half, and the cause of the remainder is not known. This sample has about 150,000 clones in its table, and approximately 91% of those were observed once. Roughly 2.2% of the sample lies in the top ten. The sample comprised peripheral blood. These receptors were taken from a woman in her 70s with acute or convalescent COVID-19.

The chain has TRBV2 and TRBJ1-3, with D hard to call. V gave up 8 bases and J gave up 4 bases, with 12 bases separating them. Germline V gene sequence: CDR1 SNHLY, CDR2 FYNNEI. The CDR3 consists of 13 residues. CDR3 residues: CASGSRGGNTIYF. DNA for the CDR3: TGTGCCAGCGGTTCCCGGGGAGGAAACACCATATATTTT.

The table lists this clone with a count of one. This chain joins TRBV7-8 and TRBJ2-1, with 7 bases fitting TRBD2. The CDR3 sequence is 15 residues long. The J segment lost 1 base and the V segment lost 3 bases, leaving 3 bases of the junction unmatched. Germline V gene lookup returns CDR1 SGHVS and CDR2 FQNEAQ. CDR3 DNA sequence: TGTGCCAGCAGCTTGGCGGGGGTATCCTACAATGAGCAGTTCTTC. This translates into CASSLAGVSYNEQFF.

The chain joins TRBV2 to TRBJ2-3, with a tentative D call TRBD1 (6 bases). The V gene lost 6 bases and the J gene lost 7 bases, with 14 bases spanning the gap. The V gene's germline CDR1 is SNHLY and CDR2 FYNNEI. This CDR3 region has 13 residues. CDR3 loop: CASRPTGPHTQYF. The CDR3 DNA reads TGTGCCAGCAGACCCACAGGGCCTCATACGCAGTATTTT.

The rearrangement joins TRBV12-5 to TRBJ1-3; D unresolved. Trimming pared 4 bases from V and 4 bases from J, leaving 5 bases between. CDR3 length equals 12 residues. The germline V gene encodes CDR1 LGHNT and CDR2 FRNRAP. CDR3 coding DNA: TGTGCTAGTGGTTCGGAGGGAAACACCATATATTTT. Translated: CASGSEGNTIYF.

V usage is TRBV27 and J usage is TRBJ2-7, with TRBD1 matching over 7 bases. Germline V gene data show CDR1 as MNHEY and CDR2 as SMNVEV (reference sequence). J gave up 0 bases and V 6 bases, and 8 bases lay outside the gene matches. There are 15 residues in the CDR3. The DNA of the CDR3 is TGTGCCAGCAGCCCATATGGGGACAGCTCCTACGAGCAGTACGTC. This translates into CASSPYGDSSYEQYV.

The chain uses TRBV7-2 and TRBJ2-3; a weak D match, TRBD2 (6 bases). The CDR3 runs to 15 residues. V was pared by 3 bases and J by 2 bases, with 12 bases between. The germline gives CDR1 SGHTA, CDR2 FQGNSA. CDR3 DNA: TGTGCCAGCAGCTTGGCGGGGATCATCACAGATACGCAGTATTTT. It is translated as CASSLAGIITDTQYF.

The CDR3 loop is CATSRGDRVQGYTF. CDR3 coding DNA: TGTGCCACCAGCAGGGGGGACAGGGTCCAGGGCTACACCTTC. V is TRBV15 and J is TRBJ1-2; 9 bases are a match to TRBD1. Germline V gene lookup returns CDR1 LNHNV and CDR2 YYDKDF (reference sequence). The CDR3 consists of 14 residues. The J segment lost 8 bases and the V segment lost 3 bases, leaving 7 bases of the junction unmatched. Filled out from reference TRBV15 and TRBJ1-2, the complete variable domain reads DAMVIQNPRYQVTQFGKPVTLSCSQTLNHNVMYWYQQKSSQAPKLLFHYYDKDFNNEADTPDNFQSRRPNTSFCFLDIRSPGLGDTAMYLCATSRGDRVQGYTFGSGTRLTVV.

The rearrangement joins TRBV7-2 to TRBJ2-5; no reliable D call. CDR1 and CDR2 (germline): SGHTA, FQGNSA. V was clipped by 1 base and J by 4 bases, with 4 bases between them. This CDR3 comprises 12 residues. The CDR3 coding sequence is TGTGCCAGCAGCTTAGGGCCAGAGACCCAGTACTTC. Translating it yields CASSLGPETQYF.

The chain carries TRBV18 and TRBJ1-1; 9 nucleotides match TRBD1. Germline loops: CDR1 KGHSH, CDR2 LQKENI. The CDR3 contains 13 residues. The V gene end was trimmed by 7 bases and the J gene end by 3 bases; junction bases not matched to a gene: 3. The chain's CDR3 is CASLRDRDTEAFF. CDR3 nucleotide sequence: TGTGCCAGCTTAAGGGACAGGGACACTGAAGCTTTCTTT.

The chain uses TRBV4-2 and TRBJ2-3; D is unclear. This CDR3 is 14 amino acids long. V dropped 0 bases and J dropped 6 bases, with 10 bases sitting between them. CDR1 LGHNA and CDR2 YNFKEQ come from the germline V gene. The CDR3 coding sequence is TGTGCCAGCAGCCAAGAAACTGCCGGGGATACGCAGTATTTT. Amino acid sequence: CASSQETAGDTQYF.

This rearrangement joins TRBV24-1 to TRBJ1-3; possible D gene TRBD1, 5 bases. Germline CDR1 and CDR2: KGHDR and SFDVKD. CDR3 size: 13 residues. Trimming left V 7 bases short and J 3 bases short, with 9 bases between. Here the CDR3 reads CATSSGIGNTIYF. Written as DNA, the CDR3 is TGTGCCACCAGCTCAGGGATTGGAAACACCATATATTTT.

The rearrangement links TRBV5-1 to TRBJ2-1; 11 bases map to TRBD2. This CDR3 has 17 amino acids. The V gene end was trimmed by 1 base and the J gene end by 6 bases; junction bases not matched to a gene: 9. Germline V gives CDR1 SGHRS, CDR2 YFSETQ. CDR3 DNA: TGCGCCAGCAGCTTGAGCCTAGCGGGGGGAGGTATCAATGAGCAGTTCTTC. Its protein product is CASSLSLAGGGINEQFF.

CDR3 loop: CASSPFDRKNTEAFF. The DNA for the CDR3 is TGTGCCAGCTCACCATTCGACAGAAAGAACACTGAAGCTTTCTTT. The genes are TRBV18 and TRBJ1-1; a possible D gene is TRBD1 (5 bases). V dropped 2 bases and J dropped 1 base, with 11 bases sitting between them. Germline V gene lookup returns CDR1 KGHSH and CDR2 LQKENI. The CDR3 totals 15 residues.

The chain recombines TRBV6-5 with TRBJ2-3; TRBD2 matches 7 bases. With 5 bases clipped from V and 12 bases from J, the junction kept 11 bases outside the gene matches. The CDR3 is 13 residues long. Germline V gene lookup returns CDR1 MNHEY and CDR2 SVGAGI. CDR3 region: CASSTPGLLLQYF. CDR3 DNA sequence: TGTGCCAGCAGTACCCCGGGACTATTACTACAGTATTTT.

The chain joins TRBV5-5 to TRBJ1-4, with D possibly matching TRBD1 (6 bases). This CDR3 contains 14 residues. With 4 bases removed from V and 7 bases from J, the gap between germline ends came to 14 bases. Germline CDR1 is SGHKS and CDR2 is YYEKEE (reference sequence). The CDR3 coding sequence is TGTGCCAGCAGCCAACAGGGAATCGGTGAAAAACTGTTTTTT. Residues: CASSQQGIGEKLFF. The entire variable domain, with the rest obtained from reference TRBV5-5 and TRBJ1-4, is as follows: DAGVTQSPTHLIKTRGQQVTLRCSPISGHKSVSWYQQVLGQGPQFIFQYYEKEERGRGNFPDRFSARQFPNYSSELNVNALLLGDSALYLCASSQQGIGEKLFFGSGTQLSVL.

The chain carries TRBV28 and TRBJ1-4, with 7 bases identical to TRBD1. V was clipped by 5 bases and J by 8 bases; unmatched bases: 8. CDR1 and CDR2 from the germline V gene are MDHEN and SYDVKM. The CDR3 loop spans 14 amino acids. CDR3 amino acids: CASSLGVRGEKLFF. CDR3 coding DNA: TGTGCCAGCAGTCTGGGGGTCAGGGGGGAAAAACTGTTTTTT.

V and J are TRBV11-2 and TRBJ2-5; tentative D call: TRBD2 (7 bases). In germline, CDR1 is SGHAT, CDR2 FQNNGV. Trimming stripped 4 bases from V and 7 bases from J, with 22 bases between. The CDR3 is made up of 16 amino acids. CDR3 amino acids: CASSSPPGGLPRTQYF. The CDR3 bases are TGTGCCAGCAGCTCCCCGCCCGGGGGGCTCCCACGGACCCAGTACTTC. The full variable domain, with the rest looked up from reference TRBV11-2 and TRBJ2-5, is EAGVAQSPRYKIIEKRQSVAFWCNPISGHATLYWYQQILGQGPKLLIQFQNNGVVDDSQLPKDRFSAERLKGVDSTLKIQPAKLEDSAVYLCASSSPPGGLPRTQYFGPGTRLLVL.

The chain links TRBV21-1 to TRBJ2-7; no check of the table's D call, TRBD1, against the DNA was made. TRBV21-1 is deemed a pseudogene. The CDR3 is 15 amino acids. The CDR3 DNA is TGTGCCAGCAGCAAACCGGGACAGGGCCTCTACGAGCAGTACGTC. Amino acid sequence: CASSKPGQGLYEQYV.

The rearrangement joins TRBV11-2 to TRBJ1-2, with a tentative D call TRBD1 (6 bases). V was pared by 1 base and J by 4 bases, with 13 bases between. The CDR3 consists of 15 residues. Germline values: CDR1 SGHAT, CDR2 FQNNGV. CDR3 sequence: CASSLGQVNFYGYTF. The CDR3 coding sequence is TGTGCCAGCAGCTTAGGACAGGTGAACTTCTATGGCTACACCTTC.

The chain employs TRBV6-5 and TRBJ1-2, with D maybe TRBD1 (6 bases). V was pared by 7 bases and J by 4 bases, with 13 bases between. Per the germline V gene, CDR1 is MNHEY and CDR2 is SVGAGI. The length of the CDR3 is 13 residues. The CDR3 loop is CASTNRDTYGYTF. The CDR3 DNA is TGTGCCAGCACAAACCGGGACACCTATGGCTACACCTTC.

The chain combines TRBV2 with TRBJ2-2, with 9 bases fitting TRBD1. V was clipped by 5 bases and J by 0 bases; unmatched bases: 4. This CDR3 contains 16 residues. CDR1 and CDR2 from the germline V gene are SNHLY and FYNNEI. The CDR3 bases are TGTGCCAGCAGTTTACAGGGGGCAGCGAACACCGGGGAGCTGTTTTTT. Protein sequence: CASSLQGAANTGELFF. The complete variable domain, with remaining parts taken from reference TRBV2 and TRBJ2-2, reads EPEVTQTPSHQVTQMGQEVILRCVPISNHLYFYWYRQILGQKVEFLVSFYNNEISEKSEIFDDQFSVERPDGSNFTLKIRSTKLEDSAMYFCASSLQGAANTGELFFGEGSRLTVL.

The chain uses TRBV11-2 and TRBJ1-5, with D possibly matching TRBD1 (5 bases). The CDR3 length is 11 residues. Trimming took off 4 bases at V and 11 bases at J, with 9 bases between the two ends. The germline V gene encodes CDR1 SGHAT and CDR2 FQNNGV. This chain's CDR3 is CASSSGQSQHF. The CDR3 region has the DNA TGTGCCAGCAGCTCAGGGCAATCCCAGCATTTT. Full variable domain (missing parts from reference TRBV11-2 and TRBJ1-5): EAGVAQSPRYKIIEKRQSVAFWCNPISGHATLYWYQQILGQGPKLLIQFQNNGVVDDSQLPKDRFSAERLKGVDSTLKIQPAKLEDSAVYLCASSSGQSQHFGDGTRLSIL.

This clone was observed a few times. The V and J genes are TRBV4-2 and TRBJ1-2, with 7 bases identical to TRBD1. Germline CDR1 is LGHNA and CDR2 is YNFKEQ. The CDR3 length is 15 residues. V lost 6 bases and J lost 2; bases outside the gene matches: 9. CDR3 sequence: CASSRPGTDNYGYTF. In DNA form, the CDR3 reads TGTGCCAGCAGTCGACCCGGGACAGACAACTATGGCTACACCTTC.

The chain joins TRBV12-3 or TRBV12-4 to TRBJ1-5; D gene unclear. Between the trimmed V and J ends, which lost 4 bases and 4 bases, there was a span of 8 bases. This CDR3 has 13 residues. CDR3 nucleotide sequence: TGTGCCAGCAGTTGGGCCGATAATCAGCCCCAGCATTTT. This gives the protein CASSWADNQPQHF.

This clone came up a few times. The genes are TRBV6-6 and TRBJ1-2, with 7 bases lining up with TRBD1. Germline CDR1 is MNHNY and CDR2 is SVGAGI (reference sequence). This CDR3 has 15 residues. V lost 5 bases to trimming and J lost 4 bases; unmatched junction nucleotides: 10. This chain's CDR3 is CASSAGTVKGYGYTF. The CDR3 DNA reads TGTGCCAGCAGTGCCGGGACAGTCAAGGGCTATGGCTACACCTTC.

The chain employs TRBV6-5 and TRBJ1-2, with no clear D. Trimming stripped 5 bases from V and 0 bases from J, with 10 bases between. Germline V lookup: CDR1 MNHEY, CDR2 SVGAGI. The CDR3 runs 14 residues. The CDR3 region is CASSNPAANYGYTF. The CDR3 coding sequence is TGTGCCAGCAGTAATCCGGCGGCTAACTATGGCTACACCTTC.

The chain is built from TRBV2 and TRBJ1-2; the D gene is possibly TRBD1 (6 bases). The CDR3 is 14 residues long. The V end was cut by 6 bases, the J end by 4 bases, with 15 bases between. The germline V gene has CDR1 SNHLY and CDR2 FYNNEI. CDR3 region: CASRDTGSAYGYTF. The DNA of the CDR3 is TGTGCCAGCAGGGATACAGGGTCGGCCTATGGCTACACCTTC.

V gene TRBV28 combines with J gene TRBJ2-3, with D possibly TRBD2 on 5 matching bases. The CDR3 spans 15 residues. Germline V gene data show CDR1 as MDHEN and CDR2 as SYDVKM. CDR3: CVSSGTPGWTDTQYF. The CDR3 nucleotides are TGTGTCTCGAGCGGTACCCCCGGTTGGACAGATACGCAGTATTTT.

This clone has more than one count but fewer than ten. The chain combines TRBV28 with TRBJ2-7; D gene unclear. This CDR3 is 11 amino acids long. Germline V lookup: CDR1 MDHEN, CDR2 SYDVKM. V shed 5 bases and J shed 2 bases, with 4 bases lying between them. CDR3 region: CASSRAYEQYV. The CDR3 nucleotides read TGTGCCAGCAGTCGGGCCTACGAGCAGTACGTC.

This clone has just a few counts. The chain uses TRBV18 and TRBJ2-1, with D possibly being TRBD2 (6 bases). The V end was cut by 6 bases, the J end by 0 bases, with 12 bases between. CDR1 and CDR2 from the germline V gene are KGHSH and LQKENI. This CDR3 region has 15 residues. The CDR3 nucleotides read TGTGCCAGCTCGTTGGAGGGACCCTCCTACAATGAGCAGTTCTTC. Residues: CASSLEGPSYNEQFF.

This chain uses TRBV7-9 with TRBJ1-4, with 12 nucleotides matching TRBD1. Germline V CDR1 and CDR2: SEHNR, FQNEAQ (reference sequence). CDR3 length equals 15 residues. The ends lost 4 bases at V and 7 bases at J; junction bases unmatched: 4. CDR3 sequence: CASSSTGQGAEKLFF. In nucleotides, the CDR3 is TGTGCCAGCAGCTCAACGGGACAGGGGGCTGAAAAACTGTTTTTT.

V usage is TRBV10-2 and J usage is TRBJ2-1, with D maybe TRBD2 (5 bases). Looked up from germline, CDR1 is WSHSY and CDR2 is SAAADI. The CDR3 is 11 residues long. V shed 10 bases and J shed 7 bases, with 11 bases lying between them. The CDR3 DNA reads as TGCGCCACCCAACCGGGGAATGAGCAGTTCTTC. Its protein is CATQPGNEQFF.